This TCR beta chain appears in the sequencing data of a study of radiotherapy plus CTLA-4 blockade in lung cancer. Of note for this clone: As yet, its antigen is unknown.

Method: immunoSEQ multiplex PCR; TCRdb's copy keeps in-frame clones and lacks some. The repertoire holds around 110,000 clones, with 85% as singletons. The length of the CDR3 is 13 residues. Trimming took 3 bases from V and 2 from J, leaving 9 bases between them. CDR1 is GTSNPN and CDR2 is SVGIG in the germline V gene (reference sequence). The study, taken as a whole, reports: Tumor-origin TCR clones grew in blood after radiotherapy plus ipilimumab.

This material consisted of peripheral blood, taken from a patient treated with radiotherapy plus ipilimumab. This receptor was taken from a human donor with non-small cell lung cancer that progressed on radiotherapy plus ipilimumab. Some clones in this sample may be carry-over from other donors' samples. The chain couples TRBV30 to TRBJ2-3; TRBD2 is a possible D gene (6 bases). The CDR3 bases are TGTGCCTGGAGCGGGGGATACACAGATACGCAGTATTTT. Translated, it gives CAWSGGYTDTQYF.